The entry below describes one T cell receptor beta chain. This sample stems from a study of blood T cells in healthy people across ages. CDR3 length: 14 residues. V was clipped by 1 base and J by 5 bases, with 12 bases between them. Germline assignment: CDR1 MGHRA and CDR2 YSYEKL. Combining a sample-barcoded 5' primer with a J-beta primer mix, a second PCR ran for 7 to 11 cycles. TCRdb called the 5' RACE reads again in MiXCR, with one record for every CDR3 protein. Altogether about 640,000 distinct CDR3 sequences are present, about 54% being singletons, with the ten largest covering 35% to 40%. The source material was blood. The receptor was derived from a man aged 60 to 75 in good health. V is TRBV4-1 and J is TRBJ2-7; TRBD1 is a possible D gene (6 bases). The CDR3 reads CASSQVGQGDEQYF. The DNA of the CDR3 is TGCGCCAGCAGCCAAGTGGGACAAGGCGACGAGCAGTACTTC.